This is a list of T cell receptor beta chains from one sample in a study of sequential checkpoint blockade in melanoma. Using immunoSEQ multiplex PCR, the repertoire was profiled, and TCRdb retains in-frame clones only, with some absent. The sample has some 21,000 clones, roughly 80% seen once. The input for sequencing was CD8+ T cells sorted from blood (inferred from file names), taken from a patient given nivolumab and ipilimumab in sequence. These receptors were collected from a human donor with melanoma. Both conserved end residues are part of each CDR3. D genes are given only for firm matches. Some rows have no size entry. The others give once, few or many, or a class for an expanded clone.

cdr3_aa cdr3_nt clone_size j_call d_call v_call
CASSLVIDEQFF TGTGCCAGCAGCTTAGTAATCGATGAGCAGTTCTTC . TRBJ2-1 . TRBV11-2
CAISHSGTTSGDYEQYF TGTGCCATCAGTCACTCCGGGACCACTTCGGGAGACTACGAGCAGTACTTC . TRBJ2-7 . TRBV10-3
CASSPGGGYEQYF TGTGCCAGCAGCCCCGGGGGGGGGTACGAGCAGTACTTC . TRBJ2-7 TRBD2 TRBV9
CASSPRGTLYGYTF TGTGCCAGCAGCCCAAGGGGGACACTGTATGGCTACACCTTC once TRBJ1-2 . TRBV7-8
CASASGVSYEQYF TGTGCCAGCGCCTCTGGAGTGTCCTACGAGCAGTACTTC . TRBJ2-7 . TRBV7-9
CASSPRTGSKYEQYF TGTGCCAGTAGTCCGAGGACAGGGAGTAAATACGAGCAGTACTTC . TRBJ2-7 TRBD1 TRBV19
CASSSPGLVEQFF TGTGCCAGCAGCTCGCCGGGACTAGTTGAGCAGTTCTTC . TRBJ2-1 TRBD2 TRBV7-9
CAAINSTGPNTGELFF TGTGCCGCCATCAACAGCACAGGGCCGAACACCGGGGAGCTGTTTTTT . TRBJ2-2 . TRBV10-3
CASRDNLRTEAFF TGCGCCAGCCGGGACAACCTGAGGACTGAAGCTTTCTTT . TRBJ1-1 . TRBV10-1
CASNYRGSYEQFF TGTGCCAGTAACTACAGGGGGAGTTATGAGCAGTTCTTC . TRBJ2-1 TRBD1 TRBV6-5
CASSPERDGSYEQYF TGTGCCAGCAGCCCGGAACGGGACGGGAGCTACGAGCAGTACTTC few TRBJ2-7 . TRBV4-2
CSVLDRVNFHGYTF TGCAGCGTTCTGGACAGGGTAAATTTTCATGGCTACACCTTC . TRBJ1-2 TRBD1 TRBV29-1
CASSLLGYSNQPQHF TGCGCCAGCAGCTTATTGGGCTATAGCAATCAGCCCCAGCATTTT . TRBJ1-5 . TRBV5-1
CASSLGGLVWEQYF TGTGCCAGCAGCTTAGGGGGACTAGTTTGGGAGCAGTACTTC . TRBJ2-7 TRBD2 TRBV7-9
CASSLYRGRYEQYF TGTGCCAGCAGTTTATACAGGGGGCGGTACGAGCAGTACTTC . TRBJ2-7 TRBD1 TRBV28
CASSIGVLAPGRPQHF TGTGCCAGTAGTATAGGAGTCTTAGCCCCGGGTCGGCCCCAGCATTTT . TRBJ1-5 . TRBV19
CASSTHWWQGAGNTIYF TGTGCCAGCAGTACTCATTGGTGGCAGGGGGCTGGAAACACCATATATTTT . TRBJ1-3 TRBD1 TRBV28
CASSEGLDRDSNQPQHF TGTGCCAGCAGTGAGGGGCTGGACAGGGATAGCAATCAGCCCCAGCATTTT . TRBJ1-5 TRBD1 TRBV2
CASRDPAGGSSYEQYF TGTGCCAGCAGGGATCCGGCGGGGGGGTCATCCTACGAGCAGTACTTC . TRBJ2-7 TRBD2 TRBV2
CASSFRRMNTEAFF TGTGCCAGCAGCTTCCGGAGGATGAACACTGAAGCTTTCTTT . TRBJ1-1 . TRBV7-9
CASSPTRTYEQYF TGTGCCAGCTCACCAACGCGTACCTACGAGCAGTACTTC once TRBJ2-7 . TRBV18
CASSLDGRRQPQHF TGTGCCAGCAGCTTAGATGGGCGAAGACAGCCCCAGCATTTT . TRBJ1-5 . TRBV7-9